Below, one TCR beta chain is given with its context. Its cognate antigen is unknown. This record comes from a study of T cell responses to AZD1222 COVID-19 vaccine. Study-level points and caveats: Donors were mostly white British, more females; clonal diversity possibly underestimated.

Looked up from germline, CDR1 is LNHDA and CDR2 is SQIVND (reference sequence). V lost 7 bases and J 0 bases, leaving 12 bases between the germline ends. This CDR3 is 14 amino acids long. Some clones are missing from TCRdb's copy, which holds only in-frame ones; the method was immunoSEQ multiplex PCR. In the table there are approximately 140,000 clones, under 95% of which are singletons. The receptor comes from an adult who received the MenACWY meningococcal vaccine as a control. This sequence joins TRBV19 and TRBJ1-2, with TRBD1 as a possible D gene (5 bases). The sequences come from peripheral blood, collected 28 days after the second dose of the MenACWY control vaccine. The CDR3 here is CASKPGTTNYGYTF. CDR3 nucleotides: TGTGCCAGTAAACCGGGGACGACTAACTATGGCTACACCTTC.